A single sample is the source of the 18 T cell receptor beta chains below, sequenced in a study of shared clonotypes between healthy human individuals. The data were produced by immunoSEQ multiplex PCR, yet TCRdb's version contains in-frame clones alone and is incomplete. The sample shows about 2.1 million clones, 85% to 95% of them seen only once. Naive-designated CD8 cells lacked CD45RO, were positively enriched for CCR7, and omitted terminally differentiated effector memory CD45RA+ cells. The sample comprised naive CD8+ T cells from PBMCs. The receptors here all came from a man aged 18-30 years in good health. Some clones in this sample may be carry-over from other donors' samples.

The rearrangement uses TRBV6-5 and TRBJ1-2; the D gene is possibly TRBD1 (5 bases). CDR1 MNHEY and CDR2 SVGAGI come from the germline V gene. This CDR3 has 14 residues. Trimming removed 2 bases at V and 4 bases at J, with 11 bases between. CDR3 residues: CASSYADSIYGYTF. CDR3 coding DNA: TGTGCCAGCAGTTACGCCGACAGTATCTATGGCTACACCTTC.

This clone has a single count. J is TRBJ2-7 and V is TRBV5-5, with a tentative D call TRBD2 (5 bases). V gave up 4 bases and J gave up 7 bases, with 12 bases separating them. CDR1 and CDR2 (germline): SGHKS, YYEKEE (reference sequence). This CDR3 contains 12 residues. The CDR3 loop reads CASSNGLKEQYF. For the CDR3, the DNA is TGTGCCAGCAGCAACGGACTGAAAGAGCAGTACTTC.

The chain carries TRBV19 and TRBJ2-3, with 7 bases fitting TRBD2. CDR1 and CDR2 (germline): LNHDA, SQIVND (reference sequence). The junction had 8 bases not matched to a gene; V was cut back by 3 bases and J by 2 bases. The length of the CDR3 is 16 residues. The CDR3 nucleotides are TGTGCCAGTAGTATCAGGGCGGGAGTTATCACAGATACGCAGTATTTT. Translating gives CASSIRAGVITDTQYF.

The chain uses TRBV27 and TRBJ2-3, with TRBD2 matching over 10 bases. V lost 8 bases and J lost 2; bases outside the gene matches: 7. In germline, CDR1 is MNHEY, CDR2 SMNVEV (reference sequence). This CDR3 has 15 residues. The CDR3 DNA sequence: TGTGCCAGCCAGGTAGCGGGAGGCACCACAGATACGCAGTATTTT. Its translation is CASQVAGGTTDTQYF.

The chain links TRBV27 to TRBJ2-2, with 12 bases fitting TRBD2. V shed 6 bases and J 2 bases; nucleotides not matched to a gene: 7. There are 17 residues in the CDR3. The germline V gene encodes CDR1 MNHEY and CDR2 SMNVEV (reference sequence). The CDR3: CASRGGLAGLNTGELFF. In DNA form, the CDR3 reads TGTGCCAGCAGGGGAGGACTAGCGGGACTAAACACCGGGGAGCTGTTTTTT.

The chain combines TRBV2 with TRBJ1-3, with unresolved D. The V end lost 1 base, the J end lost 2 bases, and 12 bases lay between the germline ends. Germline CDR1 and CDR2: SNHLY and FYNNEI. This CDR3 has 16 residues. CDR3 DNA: TGTGCCAGCAGTGAAGGGACCAATCCGACTGGAAACACCATATATTTT. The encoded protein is CASSEGTNPTGNTIYF.

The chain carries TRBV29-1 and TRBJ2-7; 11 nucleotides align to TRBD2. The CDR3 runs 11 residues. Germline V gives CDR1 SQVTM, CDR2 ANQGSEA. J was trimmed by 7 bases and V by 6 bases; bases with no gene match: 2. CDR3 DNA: TGCAGCGTGCGGACTAGCGGGGAGCAGTACTTC. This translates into CSVRTSGEQYF.

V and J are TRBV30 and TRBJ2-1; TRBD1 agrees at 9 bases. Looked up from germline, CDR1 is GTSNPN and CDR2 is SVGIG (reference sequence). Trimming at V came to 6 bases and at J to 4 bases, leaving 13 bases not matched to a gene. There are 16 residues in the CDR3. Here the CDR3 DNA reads TGTGCCTGTTATCGACCCCGGGACAGGGAATACAATGAGCAGTTCTTC. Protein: CACYRPRDREYNEQFF.

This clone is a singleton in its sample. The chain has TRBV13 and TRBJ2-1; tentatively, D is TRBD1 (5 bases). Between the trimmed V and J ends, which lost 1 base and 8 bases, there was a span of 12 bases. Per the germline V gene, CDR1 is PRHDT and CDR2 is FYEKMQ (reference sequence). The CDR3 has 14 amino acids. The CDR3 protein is CASSLVMDMDEQFF. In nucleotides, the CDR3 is TGTGCCAGCAGCTTAGTAATGGACATGGATGAGCAGTTCTTC.

The CDR3, as DNA: TGTGCCAGCAGCCCAGGGGGACTAGCGGGAGGCGGTGAGCAGTTCTTC. Translation gives CASSPGGLAGGGEQFF. The rearrangement links TRBV7-9 to TRBJ2-1, with 15 bases matching TRBD2. V gave up 5 bases and J gave up 9 bases; unmatched junction bases: 8. The germline V gene has CDR1 SEHNR and CDR2 FQNEAQ (reference sequence). The CDR3 has 16 amino acids. Variable domain in full (rest from reference TRBV7-9 and TRBJ2-1): DTGVSQNPRHKITKRGQNVTFRCDPISEHNRLYWYRQTLGQGPEFLTYFQNEAQLEKSRLLSDRFSAERPKGSFSTLEIQRTEQGDSAMYLCASSPGGLAGGGEQFFGPGTRLTVL.

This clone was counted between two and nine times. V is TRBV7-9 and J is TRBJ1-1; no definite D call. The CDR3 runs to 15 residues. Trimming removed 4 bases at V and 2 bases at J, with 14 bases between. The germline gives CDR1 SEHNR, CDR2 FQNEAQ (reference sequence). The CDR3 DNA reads TGTGCCAGCAGCTCGGGGTTTAGGGCTAACACTGAAGCTTTCTTT. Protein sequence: CASSSGFRANTEAFF.

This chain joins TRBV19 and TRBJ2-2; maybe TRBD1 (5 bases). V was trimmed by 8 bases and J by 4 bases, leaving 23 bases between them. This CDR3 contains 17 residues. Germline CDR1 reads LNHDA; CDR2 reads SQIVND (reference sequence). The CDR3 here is CASGIRVWGGGTGELFF. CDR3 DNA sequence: TGTGCCAGTGGGATCCGGGTATGGGGCGGTGGCACCGGGGAGCTGTTTTTT.

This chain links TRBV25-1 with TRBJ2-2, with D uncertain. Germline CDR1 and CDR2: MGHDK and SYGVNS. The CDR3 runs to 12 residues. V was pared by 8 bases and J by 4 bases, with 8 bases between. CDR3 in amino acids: CASHGSTGELFF. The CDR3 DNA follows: TGTGCCAGCCACGGTAGCACCGGGGAGCTGTTTTTT.

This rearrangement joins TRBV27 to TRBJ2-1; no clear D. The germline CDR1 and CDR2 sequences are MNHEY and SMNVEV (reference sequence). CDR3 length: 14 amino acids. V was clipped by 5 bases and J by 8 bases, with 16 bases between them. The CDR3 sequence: CASSPRAVGYEQFF. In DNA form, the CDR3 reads TGTGCCAGCAGTCCAAGAGCCGTTGGCTATGAGCAGTTCTTC.

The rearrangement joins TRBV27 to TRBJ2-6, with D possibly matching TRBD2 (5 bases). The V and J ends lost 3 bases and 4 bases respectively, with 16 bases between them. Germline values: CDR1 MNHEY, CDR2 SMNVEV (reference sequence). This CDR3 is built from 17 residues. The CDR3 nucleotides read TGTGCCAGCAGTTTCGGGGAAAAGGGTTACGGGGCCAACGTCCTGACTTTC. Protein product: CASSFGEKGYGANVLTF.

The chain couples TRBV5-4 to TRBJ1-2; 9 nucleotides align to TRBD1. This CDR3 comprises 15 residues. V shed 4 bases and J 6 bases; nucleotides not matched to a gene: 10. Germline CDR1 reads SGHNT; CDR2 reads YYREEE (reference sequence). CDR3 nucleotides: TGTGCCAGCAGCGCTCTCGGACAGGGGTTCGATGGCTACACCTTC. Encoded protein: CASSALGQGFDGYTF.

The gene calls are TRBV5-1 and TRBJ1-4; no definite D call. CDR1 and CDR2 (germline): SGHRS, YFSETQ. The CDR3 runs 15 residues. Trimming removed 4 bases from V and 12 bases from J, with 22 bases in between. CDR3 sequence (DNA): TGCGCCAGCAGCCCGGAGGGCGTCCCGTTGACGGAACTGTTTTTT. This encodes CASSPEGVPLTELFF. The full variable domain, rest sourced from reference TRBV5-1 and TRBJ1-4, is KAGVTQTPRYLIKTRGQQVTLSCSPISGHRSVSWYQQTPGQGLQFLFEYFSETQRNKGNFPGRFSGRQFSNSRSEMNVSTLELGDSALYLCASSPEGVPLTELFFGSGTQLSVL.

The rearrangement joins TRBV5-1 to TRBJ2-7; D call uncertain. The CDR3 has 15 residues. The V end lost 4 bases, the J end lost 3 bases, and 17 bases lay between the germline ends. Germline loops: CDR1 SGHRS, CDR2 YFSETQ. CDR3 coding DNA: TGCGCCAGCAGCGGGGAAGGACGGTCCCGCTACGAGCAGTACTTC. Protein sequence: CASSGEGRSRYEQYF. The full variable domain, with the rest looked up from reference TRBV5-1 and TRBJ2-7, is KAGVTQTPRYLIKTRGQQVTLSCSPISGHRSVSWYQQTPGQGLQFLFEYFSETQRNKGNFPGRFSGRQFSNSRSEMNVSTLELGDSALYLCASSGEGRSRYEQYFGPGTRLTVT.